These 22 T cell receptor beta chains came from one sample sequenced in a study of shared clonotypes between healthy human individuals. Assay used: immunoSEQ multiplex PCR; TCRdb lists only in-frame clones, some missing. The profile shows about 590,000 clones, about 95% of them singletons. Naive CD8 cells, CD45RO-negative and positively selected for CCR7, excluded terminally differentiated effector memory CD45RA+ cells. What was sequenced was naive CD8+ T cells sorted from blood. These receptors originate from a woman in her thirties in good health.

The chain is built from TRBV6-5 and TRBJ2-1; 13 nucleotides line up with TRBD2. The CDR3 length is 15 residues. The germline V gene has CDR1 MNHEY and CDR2 SVGAGI. V dropped 4 bases and J dropped 9; count of bases not matched to a gene: 6. CDR3 protein: CASSSGLAGRVEQFF. Written as DNA, the CDR3 is TGTGCCAGCAGTTCGGGACTAGCGGGAAGGGTTGAGCAGTTCTTC.

The chain employs TRBV27 and TRBJ1-4, with 7 bases fitting TRBD1. This CDR3 is built from 14 residues. The germline V gene encodes CDR1 MNHEY and CDR2 SMNVEV (reference sequence). V was pared by 4 bases and J by 8 bases, with 7 bases of the junction left unmatched. DNA for the CDR3: TGTGCCAGCAGTTCTGAGGGGGCTGGGGAAAAACTGTTTTTT. This gives the protein CASSSEGAGEKLFF.

This chain links TRBV23-1 with TRBJ2-1, with TRBD1 matching over 7 bases. Being an ORF, TRBV23-1 has a function that is uncertain. CDR3 length: 13 residues. J was trimmed by 8 bases and V by 4 bases; bases with no gene match: 5. The CDR3 protein is CASSPRDSYEQFF. In DNA form, the CDR3 reads TGCGCCAGCAGTCCTCGGGACAGCTATGAGCAGTTCTTC.

This chain connects TRBV19 to TRBJ2-1; the match to TRBD2 covers 9 bases. Germline CDR1 and CDR2: LNHDA and SQIVND (reference sequence). The CDR3 spans 15 residues. With 7 bases clipped from V and 5 bases from J, the junction kept 9 bases outside the gene matches. The CDR3 nucleotides are TGTGCCAGTAAACCGGCGGGAGGGCCCGACAATGAGCAGTTCTTC. Its protein product is CASKPAGGPDNEQFF.

The DNA for the CDR3 is TGCAGCGCCGAAGTAGCGGGCGGCTACGAGCAGTACTTC. Its translation is CSAEVAGGYEQYF. The chain has TRBV29-1 and TRBJ2-7; 7 bases are a match to TRBD2. The length of the CDR3 is 13 residues. The germline gives CDR1 SQVTM, CDR2 ANQGSEA. V trimming: 7 bases; J trimming: 3 bases; junction bases outside the gene matches: 9.

The table lists this clone with a count of one. The chain combines TRBV9 with TRBJ2-1; 12 nucleotides match TRBD2. From germline, CDR1 is SGDLS and CDR2 YYNGEE. The junction had 7 bases not matched to a gene; V was cut back by 1 base and J by 8 bases. The CDR3 has 16 residues. The CDR3 DNA follows: TGTGCCAGCAGCGTACCTAGCGGGAGGGCCGGGGATGAGCAGTTCTTC. It translates to CASSVPSGRAGDEQFF.

This chain joins TRBV5-1 and TRBJ2-1; D uncertain. Deletions cut 0 bases from V and 1 base from J, with 8 bases between. The CDR3 loop spans 15 amino acids. CDR1 and CDR2 from the germline V gene are SGHRS and YFSETQ. The CDR3 region has the DNA TGCGCCAGCAGCTTGGGAGTTTCGTCCTACAATGAGCAGTTCTTC. As protein: CASSLGVSSYNEQFF.

This rearrangement joins TRBV5-8 to TRBJ2-2; weak D call: TRBD1 (6 bases). Germline V CDR1 and CDR2: SGHTS, YDEGEE. Trimming removed 5 bases at V and 3 bases at J, with 14 bases between. The CDR3 runs to 15 residues. The CDR3 region is CASSKDRKDTGELFF. In nucleotides, the CDR3 is TGTGCCAGCAGTAAAGACAGGAAAGACACCGGGGAGCTGTTTTTT.

This clone was counted once. This chain joins TRBV6-5 and TRBJ1-1, with D hard to call. Germline CDR1 and CDR2: MNHEY and SVGAGI. The CDR3 length is 13 residues. V lost 4 bases to trimming and J lost 4 bases, with 10 bases between them. In DNA, the CDR3 is TGTGCCAGCAGTTCCTATATGGGCACTGAAGCTTTCTTT. Its translation is CASSSYMGTEAFF.

Of note for this clone: The sample holds other DNA sequences that translate to the same CDR3. DNA for the CDR3: TGTGCCAGCAGCTTAATCGGTTACGAGCAGTACTTC. This gives the protein CASSLIGYEQYF. J is TRBJ2-7 and V is TRBV11-2; D is undetermined. Between the trimmed V and J ends, which lost 2 bases and 4 bases, there was a span of 6 bases. The length of the CDR3 is 12 residues. CDR1 and CDR2 from the germline V gene are SGHAT and FQNNGV.

This chain joins TRBV27 and TRBJ2-7; tentatively, D is TRBD2 (7 bases). The V and J ends lost 5 bases and 6 bases respectively, with 20 bases between them. Per the germline V gene, CDR1 is MNHEY and CDR2 is SMNVEV (reference sequence). The CDR3 loop spans 15 amino acids. The CDR3 DNA follows: TGTGCCAGCAGTATCTCATTAGGGGGGGTCGGCGAGCAGTACTTC. Translating it yields CASSISLGGVGEQYF.

The CDR3 reads CASRRTGTYEQYF. In nucleotides, the CDR3 is TGTGCCAGCAGAAGGACAGGGACCTACGAGCAGTACTTC. The chain joins TRBV28 to TRBJ2-7; TRBD1 agrees at 8 bases. In germline, CDR1 is MDHEN, CDR2 SYDVKM. The junction had 3 bases not matched to a gene; V was cut back by 6 bases and J by 2 bases. The CDR3 extends over 13 amino acids. Supplemented by reference TRBV28 and TRBJ2-7, the full variable domain reads DVKVTQSSRYLVKRTGEKVFLECVQDMDHENMFWYRQDPGLGLRLIYFSYDVKMKEKGDIPEGYSVSREKKERFSLILESASTNQTSMYLCASRRTGTYEQYFGPGTRLTVT.

The chain employs TRBV5-1 and TRBJ2-1; perhaps TRBD2 as D (6 bases). Trimming cost V 3 bases and J 8 bases, with 12 bases left between them. This CDR3 has 13 amino acids. Germline CDR1 reads SGHRS; CDR2 reads YFSETQ. The CDR3 loop reads CASSWGTSYEQFF. CDR3 sequence (DNA): TGCGCCAGCAGCTGGGGGACTTCGTATGAGCAGTTCTTC.

This sequence joins TRBV5-4 and TRBJ2-2; D is perhaps TRBD2 (7 bases). V gave up 4 bases and J gave up 4 bases, with 11 bases separating them. The CDR3 extends over 14 amino acids. From germline, CDR1 is SGHNT and CDR2 YYREEE (reference sequence). CDR3 nucleotide sequence: TGTGCCAGCAGCCGGGGGGCGTCCACCGGGGAGCTGTTTTTT. Amino acids: CASSRGASTGELFF. The full variable domain, in which reference TRBV5-4 and TRBJ2-2 provide the parts outside the CDR3, is ETGVTQSPTHLIKTRGQQVTLRCSSQSGHNTVSWYQQALGQGPQFIFQYYREEENGRGNFPPRFSGLQFPNYSSELNVNALELDDSALYLCASSRGASTGELFFGEGSRLTVL.

V usage is TRBV28 and J usage is TRBJ2-7, with D perhaps TRBD1 (6 bases). The CDR3 covers 16 residues. Per the germline V gene, CDR1 is MDHEN and CDR2 is SYDVKM. Trimming removed 2 bases at V and 0 bases at J, with 14 bases between. The CDR3 bases are TGTGCCAGCAGTTTAGTTGTTCGGACAGTCTCCTACGAGCAGTACTTC. It specifies CASSLVVRTVSYEQYF.

The chain couples TRBV4-1 to TRBJ2-1; TRBD1 aligns across 7 bases. CDR1 and CDR2 from the germline V gene are MGHRA and YSYEKL. With 4 bases clipped from V and 6 bases from J, the junction kept 12 bases outside the gene matches. CDR3 length equals 16 residues. This chain's CDR3 is CASSLTIKTGINEQFF. The CDR3 DNA sequence: TGCGCCAGCAGCCTTACGATAAAGACAGGGATCAATGAGCAGTTCTTC.

This chain connects TRBV5-1 to TRBJ2-1, with 7 bases aligning to TRBD2. The CDR3 loop spans 16 amino acids. The junction had 13 bases not matched to a gene; V was cut back by 2 bases and J by 8 bases. Germline CDR1 SGHRS, CDR2 YFSETQ. CDR3 DNA sequence: TGCGCCAGCAGCTTTGGGGCGGGAGAGATGTCCCATGAGCAGTTCTTC. This translates into CASSFGAGEMSHEQFF.

This clone was detected once. The chain uses TRBV19 and TRBJ2-7; TRBD2 is a possible D gene (6 bases). V was trimmed by 6 bases and J by 3 bases, leaving 15 bases between them. CDR3 length: 14 residues. The germline V gene has CDR1 LNHDA and CDR2 SQIVND (reference sequence). The CDR3 bases are TGTGCCAGTAGCGCATTCGGGGGACTCTACGAGCAGTACTTC. Encoded protein: CASSAFGGLYEQYF.

The chain employs TRBV29-1 and TRBJ2-2; 11 positions match TRBD2. The germline V gene encodes CDR1 SQVTM and CDR2 ANQGSEA. This CDR3 contains 15 residues. With V trimmed by 4 bases and J by 3 bases, 4 bases remained unmatched. The CDR3 nucleotides read TGCAGCGTTGTAACTAGCGGGAGTTACACCGGGGAGCTGTTTTTT. Translation: CSVVTSGSYTGELFF.

The chain joins TRBV11-2 to TRBJ2-1; TRBD1 matches 12 bases. Trimming at V came to 3 bases and at J to 4 bases, leaving 10 bases not matched to a gene. This CDR3 has 18 residues. CDR1 is SGHAT and CDR2 is FQNNGV in the germline V gene. The CDR3 nucleotides are TGTGCCAGCAGCTTTGCGACCGGGACAGGGGGCGCGTACAATGAGCAGTTCTTC. This sequence encodes CASSFATGTGGAYNEQFF. The entire variable domain, with the rest obtained from reference TRBV11-2 and TRBJ2-1, is as follows: EAGVAQSPRYKIIEKRQSVAFWCNPISGHATLYWYQQILGQGPKLLIQFQNNGVVDDSQLPKDRFSAERLKGVDSTLKIQPAKLEDSAVYLCASSFATGTGGAYNEQFFGPGTRLTVL.

The gene calls are TRBV7-9 and TRBJ2-5; 10 bases line up with TRBD1. The junction had 6 bases not matched to a gene; V was cut back by 5 bases and J by 3 bases. The CDR3 is 15 amino acids. Germline V gives CDR1 SEHNR, CDR2 FQNEAQ (reference sequence). CDR3 region: CASSKTGQGKETQYF. The CDR3 coding sequence is TGTGCCAGCAGCAAGACGGGACAGGGGAAAGAGACCCAGTACTTC.

The chain joins TRBV6-5 to TRBJ2-2; perhaps TRBD2 as D (6 bases). The V gene lost 5 bases and the J gene lost 3 bases, with 13 bases spanning the gap. The CDR3 sequence is 15 residues long. CDR1 and CDR2 (germline): MNHEY, SVGAGI. The CDR3 bases are TGTGCCAGCAGTCCCTTCAGGGAGGACACCGGGGAGCTGTTTTTT. This translates into CASSPFREDTGELFF.